Each of the 30 T cell receptor beta chains below was sequenced from the same sample in a study of cytomegalovirus exposure and HLA in healthy donors. Amplification used 60 Vbeta primers and 13 Jbeta primers. The repertoire was sequenced with immunoSEQ multiplex PCR; TCRdb's copy has only in-frame clones and lacks some. The repertoire holds 130,000 to 150,000 clones, with approximately 79% as singletons. Sequenced input: PBMCs. The receptor source for this set is a middle-aged woman in good health and CMV-seropositive.

This clone was seen a handful of times. The chain recombines TRBV6-5 with TRBJ1-6, with 9 bases lining up with TRBD1. Looked up from germline, CDR1 is MNHEY and CDR2 is SVGAGI. The CDR3 runs 15 residues. The junction had 3 bases not matched to a gene; V was cut back by 2 bases and J by 7 bases. This CDR3 reads CASSYQGTGNSPLHF. CDR3 bases: TGTGCCAGCAGTTACCAGGGGACAGGGAATTCACCCCTCCACTTT.

The chain employs TRBV5-1 and TRBJ2-1, with TRBD2 as a possible D gene (7 bases). V was trimmed by 5 bases and J by 0 bases, leaving 12 bases between them. The CDR3 contains 15 residues. Germline CDR1 SGHRS, CDR2 YFSETQ. The chain's CDR3 is CASREGGGSYNEQFF. CDR3 nucleotide sequence: TGCGCCAGCAGGGAGGGGGGGGGCTCCTACAATGAGCAGTTCTTC. The variable domain in full, with the rest retrieved from reference TRBV5-1 and TRBJ2-1, is KAGVTQTPRYLIKTRGQQVTLSCSPISGHRSVSWYQQTPGQGLQFLFEYFSETQRNKGNFPGRFSGRQFSNSRSEMNVSTLELGDSALYLCASREGGGSYNEQFFGPGTRLTVL.

The V and J genes are TRBV7-2 and TRBJ1-5; D not certain. Trimming cost V 1 base and J 4 bases, with 5 bases left between them. The CDR3 length is 13 residues. Germline V gene lookup returns CDR1 SGHTA and CDR2 FQGNSA. The CDR3 loop is CASSLEQNQPQHF. In nucleotides, the CDR3 is TGTGCCAGCAGCTTAGAACAGAATCAGCCCCAGCATTTT.

The chain carries TRBV5-1 and TRBJ1-1, with TRBD1 matching over 8 bases. The CDR3 spans 15 residues. CDR1 and CDR2 from the germline V gene are SGHRS and YFSETQ. V shed 0 bases, J shed 4 bases, and the junction held 5 bases outside the gene matches. Here the CDR3 DNA reads TGCGCCAGCAGCTTGGATCAGGGGGCGAGCACTGAAGCTTTCTTT. Residues: CASSLDQGASTEAFF.

The chain links TRBV4-2 to TRBJ1-1; D gene uncertain. V gave up 4 bases and J gave up 0 bases, with 12 bases separating them. The germline gives CDR1 LGHNA, CDR2 YNFKEQ. The CDR3 extends over 15 amino acids. CDR3 nucleotides: TGTGCCAGCAGCCCCTTAACCCCGGTGAACACTGAAGCTTTCTTT. This sequence encodes CASSPLTPVNTEAFF.

V usage is TRBV7-7 and J usage is TRBJ2-7; 9 nucleotides align to TRBD1. After removal of 5 bases from V and 4 bases from J, the junction contained 6 bases not matched to a gene. The CDR3 runs 14 residues. The germline V gene encodes CDR1 SSHAT and CDR2 FNYEAQ (reference sequence). CDR3 in amino acids: CASSPGTGRYEQYF. The CDR3, as DNA: TGTGCCAGCAGCCCAGGGACAGGGAGGTACGAGCAGTACTTC.

This clone was counted between two and nine times. The V gene is TRBV12-5, the J gene TRBJ2-1; 11 nucleotides agree with TRBD1. Germline V lookup: CDR1 LGHNT, CDR2 FRNRAP. V trimming: 6 bases; J trimming: 6 bases; junction bases outside the gene matches: 7. The CDR3 has 15 amino acids. In nucleotides, the CDR3 is TGTGCTAGTGGCCCAGGACAGGGGGCACGCAATGAGCAGTTCTTC. It specifies CASGPGQGARNEQFF. The full variable domain, in which reference TRBV12-5 and TRBJ2-1 provide the parts outside the CDR3, is DARVTQTPRHKVTEMGQEVTMRCQPILGHNTVFWYRQTMMQGLELLAYFRNRAPLDDSGMPKDRFSAEMPDATLATLKIQPSEPRDSAVYFCASGPGQGARNEQFFGPGTRLTVL.

The rearrangement uses TRBV9 and TRBJ2-3; the match to TRBD2 covers 14 bases. The V gene end was trimmed by 4 bases and the J gene end by 5 bases; junction bases not matched to a gene: 6. The CDR3 covers 16 residues. Germline values: CDR1 SGDLS, CDR2 YYNGEE. This CDR3 reads CASSPRTSGGIDTQYF. The CDR3 bases are TGTGCCAGCAGCCCGAGGACTAGCGGGGGGATAGATACGCAGTATTTT.

This rearrangement joins TRBV28 to TRBJ2-2, with a weak D call TRBD2 (7 bases). Germline assignment: CDR1 MDHEN and CDR2 SYDVKM. This CDR3 spans 18 amino acids. V was shortened by 8 bases and J by 2 bases, with 24 bases between the two germline ends. The DNA of the CDR3 is TGTGCCAGCGGGAGCCCGAGGAGGGGGGGCCAAAACACCGGGGAGCTGTTTTTT. Its translation: CASGSPRRGGQNTGELFF.

The V call is TRBV5-1, the J call TRBJ1-5; perhaps TRBD1 as D (6 bases). The CDR3 consists of 19 residues. Trimming cost V 0 bases and J 5 bases, with 24 bases left between them. From germline, CDR1 is SGHRS and CDR2 YFSETQ. DNA of the CDR3: TGCGCCAGCAGCTTGGAGCCGACAGGCATGGCGAGATGGTATCAGCCCCAGCATTTT. It specifies CASSLEPTGMARWYQPQHF.

The chain recombines TRBV6-5 with TRBJ1-2; a weak D match, TRBD1 (6 bases). The V gene lost 1 base and the J gene lost 6 bases, with 9 bases spanning the gap. CDR3 length equals 13 residues. Germline values: CDR1 MNHEY, CDR2 SVGAGI. The CDR3, as DNA: TGTGCCAGCAGTTACTTACAGGGCGATGGCTACACCTTC. Translating it yields CASSYLQGDGYTF.

The chain uses TRBV7-3 and TRBJ2-1, with a possible D match to TRBD2 (6 bases). The CDR3 sequence is 15 residues long. The V end lost 2 bases, the J end lost 3 bases, and 11 bases lay between the germline ends. Germline CDR1 SGHTA, CDR2 FQGTGA. CDR3 nucleotides: TGTGCCAGCAGCTTAGCCGGGAGCGACTACAATGAGCAGTTCTTC. Residues: CASSLAGSDYNEQFF.

The chain joins TRBV5-4 to TRBJ2-3; 8 nucleotides agree with TRBD1. Trimming took 2 bases from V and 4 from J; bases not matched to a gene: 3. Germline loops: CDR1 SGHNT, CDR2 YYREEE (reference sequence). The CDR3 totals 14 residues. CDR3 loop: CASSFYRGADTQYF. The CDR3 DNA follows: TGTGCCAGCAGCTTTTACAGGGGGGCAGATACGCAGTATTTT. Together with reference TRBV5-4 and TRBJ2-3, the CDR3 gives the full variable domain: ETGVTQSPTHLIKTRGQQVTLRCSSQSGHNTVSWYQQALGQGPQFIFQYYREEENGRGNFPPRFSGLQFPNYSSELNVNALELDDSALYLCASSFYRGADTQYFGPGTRLTVL.

A single count supports this clone. The chain carries TRBV11-3 and TRBJ2-3; 9 nucleotides match TRBD2. This CDR3 has 15 amino acids. V was clipped by 5 bases and J by 3 bases; unmatched bases: 6. CDR1 and CDR2 from the germline V gene are SGHNT and YENEEA. Here the CDR3 reads CASSQSGGQTDTQYF. CDR3 nucleotides: TGTGCCAGCAGCCAAAGCGGGGGGCAGACAGATACGCAGTATTTT.

This chain links TRBV19 with TRBJ1-1; D possibly corresponds to TRBD1 (6 bases). V lost 5 bases, J lost 11 bases, and 24 bases lay in between. Germline loops: CDR1 LNHDA, CDR2 SQIVND (reference sequence). This CDR3 region has 15 residues. The chain's CDR3 is CASSPPRDRTLRAFF. The CDR3 nucleotides are TGTGCCAGTAGTCCCCCTCGCGACAGGACCTTGCGGGCTTTCTTT.

V and J are TRBV7-6 and TRBJ1-5, with D perhaps matching TRBD1 (6 bases). The CDR3 covers 15 residues. The germline CDR1 and CDR2 sequences are SGHVS and FNYEAQ. V gave up 1 base and J gave up 2 bases, with 9 bases separating them. In DNA form, the CDR3 reads TGTGCCAGCAGCTTAGGAGCAGGGGGCAATCAGCCCCAGCATTTT. It encodes CASSLGAGGNQPQHF.

Note on this clone: Relative to the germline gene, one junction end is altered; a read error may explain this. V is TRBV7-9 and J is TRBJ2-7, with D tentatively TRBD2 (5 bases). This CDR3 region has 14 residues. In germline, CDR1 is SEHNR, CDR2 FQNEAQ (reference sequence). The CDR3 nucleotides read TGTGCCAGCAGCTTATGGGAGCTGGGAAAGGGCATTCACTTC. It translates to CASSLWELGKGIHF.

The J gene is TRBJ1-3, the V gene TRBV7-7, with a weak D call TRBD1 (5 bases). Germline assignment: CDR1 SSHAT and CDR2 FNYEAQ (reference sequence). The germline V and J ends were trimmed by 5 bases and 0 bases, with 8 bases remaining between them. The CDR3 extends over 14 amino acids. The CDR3 is CASSLTDSGNTIYF. The DNA for the CDR3 is TGTGCCAGCAGCCTGACAGACTCTGGAAACACCATATATTTT.

J is TRBJ1-6 and V is TRBV2, with D possibly matching TRBD1 (5 bases). The V gene lost 3 bases and the J gene lost 10 bases, with 10 bases spanning the gap. Germline loops: CDR1 SNHLY, CDR2 FYNNEI. The CDR3 length is 13 residues. The CDR3 spells CASSDRVYSPLHF. The CDR3 DNA reads TGTGCCAGCAGTGACAGGGTATACTCACCCCTCCACTTT.

The chain carries TRBV19 and TRBJ2-5; TRBD1 might be the D (6 bases). The germline CDR1 and CDR2 sequences are LNHDA and SQIVND (reference sequence). The CDR3 contains 13 residues. Trimming removed 4 bases at V and 5 bases at J, with 11 bases between. The CDR3, as DNA: TGTGCCAGTAGTAGACAGGAAGGGGAGACCCAGTACTTC. This codes for CASSRQEGETQYF.

This clone has a handful of counts. V is TRBV6-1 and J is TRBJ2-7; D is perhaps TRBD1 (6 bases). CDR1 and CDR2 (germline): MNHNS, SASEGT. The CDR3 is made up of 15 amino acids. Deletions cut 4 bases from V and 2 bases from J, with 15 bases between. Here the CDR3 DNA reads TGTGCCAGCAGTGGATACAGGGTCCCTCCCTACGAGCAGTACTTC. Protein product: CASSGYRVPPYEQYF.

The V and J genes are TRBV7-9 and TRBJ2-7, with D maybe TRBD2 (7 bases). Trimming pared 1 base from V and 2 bases from J, leaving 9 bases between. The CDR3 is 14 amino acids. The germline V gene has CDR1 SEHNR and CDR2 FQNEAQ (reference sequence). The CDR3: CASSLGGGTYEQYF. CDR3 sequence (DNA): TGTGCCAGCAGCTTAGGCGGGGGCACCTACGAGCAGTACTTC.

This clone was seen more than once but under ten times. V usage is TRBV2 and J usage is TRBJ2-3; possibly TRBD2 for D (7 bases). This CDR3 comprises 15 residues. The germline gives CDR1 SNHLY, CDR2 FYNNEI. V was shortened by 2 bases and J by 5 bases, with 14 bases between the two germline ends. The CDR3 sequence is CASSEYGGAQDTQYF. The CDR3 DNA reads as TGTGCCAGCAGTGAATATGGGGGGGCTCAAGATACGCAGTATTTT.

The chain carries TRBV5-6 and TRBJ2-1; perhaps TRBD2 as D (5 bases). Germline CDR1 is SGHDT and CDR2 is YYEEEE. The CDR3 has 16 amino acids. V was trimmed by 0 bases and J by 9 bases, leaving 19 bases between them. CDR3 nucleotides: TGTGCCAGCAGCTTGGCCGGGGTGGTGGGTTTTATTGAGCAGTTCTTC. It yields the protein CASSLAGVVGFIEQFF.

This clone was seen once. The chain uses TRBV30 and TRBJ2-1; perhaps TRBD1 as D (6 bases). Trimming stripped 2 bases from V and 8 bases from J, with 10 bases between. This CDR3 comprises 12 residues. Germline CDR1 is GTSNPN and CDR2 is SVGIG (reference sequence). This CDR3 reads CAWSLEGDEQFF. CDR3 bases: TGTGCCTGGAGTCTCGAGGGGGATGAGCAGTTCTTC. The full variable domain, rest sourced from reference TRBV30 and TRBJ2-1, is SQTIHQWPATLVQPVGSPLSLECTVEGTSNPNLYWYRQAAGRGLQLLFYSVGIGQISSEVPQNLSASRPQDRQFILSSKKLLLSDSGFYLCAWSLEGDEQFFGPGTRLTVL.

V usage is TRBV25-1 and J usage is TRBJ1-1, with D possibly TRBD1 on 6 matching bases. The length of the CDR3 is 15 residues. The V gene lost 3 bases and the J gene lost 1 base, with 12 bases spanning the gap. Germline V CDR1 and CDR2: MGHDK, SYGVNS. The CDR3 DNA follows: TGTGCCAGCAGTGAGACGTTGACAGGGAACACTGAAGCTTTCTTT. Translation: CASSETLTGNTEAFF. The full variable domain, in which reference TRBV25-1 and TRBJ1-1 provide the parts outside the CDR3, is EADIYQTPRYLVIGTGKKITLECSQTMGHDKMYWYQQDPGMELHLIHYSYGVNSTEKGDLSSESTVSRIRTEHFPLTLESARPSHTSQYLCASSETLTGNTEAFFGQGTRLTVV.

This sequence joins TRBV5-1 and TRBJ1-2; the D gene is possibly TRBD1 (6 bases). V lost 0 bases, J lost 2 bases, and 11 bases lay in between. This CDR3 spans 15 amino acids. Germline CDR1 is SGHRS and CDR2 is YFSETQ. The DNA for the CDR3 is TGCGCCAGCAGCTTGGGAGGGGGTGCCAACTATGGCTACACCTTC. It specifies CASSLGGGANYGYTF.

This chain connects TRBV30 to TRBJ2-5; 10 bases fit TRBD2. V trimming: 3 bases; J trimming: 5 bases; junction bases outside the gene matches: 3. Germline V lookup: CDR1 GTSNPN, CDR2 SVGIG (reference sequence). The CDR3 is 13 amino acids. CDR3 protein: CAWSHSGGETQYF. CDR3 nucleotides: TGTGCCTGGAGCCATAGCGGGGGGGAGACCCAGTACTTC.

The chain combines TRBV30 with TRBJ1-1; TRBD1 matches 8 bases. J lost 1 base, V lost 3 bases, and 7 bases had no gene match. The CDR3 is 15 amino acids. Per the germline V gene, CDR1 is GTSNPN and CDR2 is SVGIG (reference sequence). The CDR3 region has the DNA TGTGCCTGGAGCCACCAGGACAGGGCGAACACTGAAGCTTTCTTT. Translating gives CAWSHQDRANTEAFF.

The gene calls are TRBV2 and TRBJ1-4; 7 nucleotides agree with TRBD1. The germline CDR1 and CDR2 sequences are SNHLY and FYNNEI. The CDR3 is 16 residues long. V gave up 10 bases and J gave up 0 bases; unmatched junction bases: 11. DNA for the CDR3: TGTGCCACTACCCGGGACAGCCTAGCAACTAATGAAAAACTGTTTTTT. Encoded protein: CATTRDSLATNEKLFF.